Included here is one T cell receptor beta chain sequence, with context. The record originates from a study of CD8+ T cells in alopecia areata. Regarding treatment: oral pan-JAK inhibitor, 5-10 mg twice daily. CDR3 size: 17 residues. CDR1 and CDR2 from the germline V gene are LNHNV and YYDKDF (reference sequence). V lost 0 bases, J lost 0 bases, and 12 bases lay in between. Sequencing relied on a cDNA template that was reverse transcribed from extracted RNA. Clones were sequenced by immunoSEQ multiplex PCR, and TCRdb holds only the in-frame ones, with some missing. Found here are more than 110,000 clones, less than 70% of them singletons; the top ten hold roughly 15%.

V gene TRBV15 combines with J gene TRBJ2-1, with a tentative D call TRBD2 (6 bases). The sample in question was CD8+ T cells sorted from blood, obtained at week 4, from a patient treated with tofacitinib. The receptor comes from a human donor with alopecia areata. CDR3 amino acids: CATSRDAAGISYNEQFF. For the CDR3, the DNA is TGTGCCACCAGCAGAGATGCGGCGGGGATCTCCTACAATGAGCAGTTCTTC.